This passage covers 9 T cell receptor beta chains from one sample sequenced in a study of shared clonotypes between healthy human individuals. This table comes from immunoSEQ multiplex PCR, and its TCRdb copy is limited to in-frame clones, with some not included. The sample includes around 2,000,000 clones, roughly 94% seen only once; the top ten take under 0.15%. Sequenced material: naive CD4+ T cells sorted from blood. Subset reported: CD45RA+ positively selected. These receptors were collected from a man aged 18-30 years in good health.

The chain has TRBV10-3 and TRBJ2-4; D could derive from TRBD1 or TRBD2 (6 bases each). This CDR3 has 13 amino acids. V was pared by 4 bases and J by 7 bases, with 11 bases between. Per the germline V gene, CDR1 is ENHRY and CDR2 is SYGVKD. CDR3 DNA: TGTGCCATCAGTGGGGGGGCGATGAACATTCAGTACTTC. It is translated as CAISGGAMNIQYF.

The V call is TRBV10-2, the J call TRBJ1-5; the match to TRBD1 covers 9 bases. The V segment lost 1 base and the J segment 2 bases; nucleotides outside the gene matches: 0. This CDR3 comprises 15 residues. The germline V gene has CDR1 WSHSY and CDR2 SAAADI. Here the CDR3 reads CASSEWTGGNQPQHF. For the CDR3, the DNA is TGCGCCAGCAGTGAGTGGACAGGGGGCAATCAGCCCCAGCATTTT.

J is TRBJ1-2 and V is TRBV7-6; 9 bases line up with TRBD1. The CDR3 has 13 residues. Germline CDR1 reads SGHVS; CDR2 reads FNYEAQ. V dropped 1 base and J dropped 7; count of bases not matched to a gene: 1. DNA of the CDR3: TGTGCCAGCAGCTTAGGGGACAGGGTTGGCTACACCTTC. This gives the protein CASSLGDRVGYTF.

The chain links TRBV10-3 to TRBJ2-7, with 7 nucleotides matching TRBD2. Germline V CDR1 and CDR2: ENHRY, SYGVKD. This CDR3 contains 15 residues. V lost 4 bases to trimming and J lost 6 bases; unmatched junction nucleotides: 12. This chain's CDR3 is CAISGREGLFGEQYF. The CDR3 nucleotides are TGTGCCATCAGTGGAAGGGAGGGGCTCTTTGGCGAGCAGTACTTC.

This sequence joins TRBV7-9 and TRBJ1-1; 8 bases map to TRBD1. Looked up from germline, CDR1 is SEHNR and CDR2 is FQNEAQ (reference sequence). This CDR3 has 15 amino acids. The V gene end was trimmed by 5 bases and the J gene end by 5 bases; junction bases not matched to a gene: 10. The CDR3: CASSPRQGHSTEAFF. CDR3 sequence (DNA): TGTGCCAGCAGCCCCCGACAGGGGCATTCAACTGAAGCTTTCTTT.

This chain links TRBV5-1 with TRBJ2-3; D call uncertain. The V end lost 0 bases, the J end lost 1 base, and 9 bases lay between the germline ends. The germline V gene has CDR1 SGHRS and CDR2 YFSETQ. The CDR3 is 15 residues long. The CDR3 spells CASSLGVTGTDTQYF. The CDR3 DNA reads TGCGCCAGCAGCTTGGGTGTTACTGGCACAGATACGCAGTATTTT.

This clone appeared once. The chain links TRBV21-1 to TRBJ2-7; the DNA was not used to check the table's D call, TRBD2. TRBV21-1 is a documented pseudogene. The CDR3 extends over 16 amino acids. The DNA for the CDR3 is TGTGCCAGCAGCAAAAGGACTAGCGGGAAACAGTACGAGCAGTACTTC. Translation: CASSKRTSGKQYEQYF.

This chain links TRBV6-6 with TRBJ2-7; 8 nucleotides match TRBD1. The CDR3 consists of 15 residues. Germline V lookup: CDR1 MNHNY, CDR2 SVGAGI (reference sequence). V dropped 5 bases and J dropped 2; count of bases not matched to a gene: 8. The CDR3 nucleotides are TGTGCCAGCAGTCGCGGACAGGGTCTGGCCTACGAGCAGTACTTC. Translated, it gives CASSRGQGLAYEQYF.

On this clone: Different DNA sequences within this sample yield the same CDR3. The chain has TRBV7-2 and TRBJ2-7; no clear D. The CDR3 has 13 residues. The V end was cut by 2 bases, the J end by 3 bases, with 8 bases between. The V gene's germline CDR1 is SGHTA and CDR2 FQGNSA. The CDR3: CASSLSSSYEQYF. CDR3 sequence (DNA): TGTGCCAGCAGCTTATCCTCCAGCTACGAGCAGTACTTC.